This TCR beta chain was captured in a study of T-cell reconstitution after alpha-beta-depleted transplantation in children (TCRdb year 2016). Background on the whole study: T-cell immune reconstitution after TCRalphabeta/CD19-depleted allogeneic hematopoietic cell transplantation in children was quantitatively tracked in the study by means of TCR repertoire profiling. Study-wide conclusions, independent of this receptor: In some patients, the high TCRbeta diversity seen at day 60 was put down to recipient T cells and intrathymic progenitors that had survived conditioning. Over the following months the frequencies of hyperexpanded clones went down, and after one year T-cell counts and TCRbeta diversity were mostly credited to newly produced T cells. Apparently early alphabetaT-cell count recovery about two months after transplant reportedly relied on only several hundred rapidly expanded clones derived from non-depleted graft cells.

From the cysteine up to the phenylalanine, the CDR3 has a length of 15 residues. CDR3 DNA is the only sequence kept; it has 45 bases, read in frame from the first base. The germline V gene specifies KGHSH as CDR1 and LQKENI as CDR2. V is reduced by 3 bases and J by 0 bases, leaving a spacing of 11 bases between them. The receptor library was made with PCR. Sequenced using an Illumina HiSeq 2500. Molecular barcoding was employed in the preparation of TCR libraries, with unique molecular identifiers being used to normalize TCRbeta repertoire quantification. TCRdb handled the public reads itself, with Q25 trimming in fastp and clone calling in MiXCR, and kept productive beta chains. Entries are consolidated by CDR3 protein sequence, retaining the most common genes and DNA. For this sample the table gives approximately 980,000 distinct CDR3 sequences, of which about 31% were detected only once. The ten largest clones represent over 25% of the sample.

This specimen's treatment or condition label, per the study, means: allogeneic hematopoietic cell transplantation with graft depleted of TCRalphabeta T cells and CD19 B cells. Transplant recipients were children who received TCRalphabeta/CD19-depleted allogeneic hematopoietic cell grafts. This clonotype showed up many times. Its antigen specificity is not known. No quality values exist for individual bases; no much larger clone is one base distant. Recombination joined TRBV18 with TRBJ1-1; the D gene is unclear. This sequence was found in a boy younger than two who had a stem cell transplant for SCID, so the T cells may come from the graft donor. Sequencing was performed on PBMCs, mostly from graft donor cells, taken 360 days after TCRalphabeta/CD19-depleted stem cell transplant. The sequence in DNA is TGTGCCAGCTCACCTGTCCGAGTTATGAACACTGAAGCTTTCTTT. Translation gives CASSPVRVMNTEAFF.